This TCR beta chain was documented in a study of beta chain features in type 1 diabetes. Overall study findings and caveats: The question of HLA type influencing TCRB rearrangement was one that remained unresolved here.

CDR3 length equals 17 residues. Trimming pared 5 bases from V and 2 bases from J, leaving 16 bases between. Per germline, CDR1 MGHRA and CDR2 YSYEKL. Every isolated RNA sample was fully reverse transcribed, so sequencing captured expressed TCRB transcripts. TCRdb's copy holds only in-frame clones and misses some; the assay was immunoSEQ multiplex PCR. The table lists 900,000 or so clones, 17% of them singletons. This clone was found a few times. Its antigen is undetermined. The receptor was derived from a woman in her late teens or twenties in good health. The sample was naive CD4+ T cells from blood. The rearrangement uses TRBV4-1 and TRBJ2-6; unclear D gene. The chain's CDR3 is CASSNLGIPTGANVLTF. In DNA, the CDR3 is TGCGCCAGCAGCAACTTGGGCATCCCCACTGGGGCCAACGTCCTGACTTTC.